A single TCR beta chain is shown here with its context. The antigen is not known. This entry belongs to a study of siplizumab effects on memory and regulatory T cells. General study findings and limits: Siplizumab produced a significant reduction in alloreactive sequences that were traceable to unstimulated CD4+ memory cells.

This CDR3 is 12 amino acids long. The V end was cut by 3 bases, the J end by 4 bases, with 6 bases between. In germline, CDR1 is MDHEN, CDR2 SYDVKM. Libraries were prepared by immunoSEQ multiplex PCR; TCRdb keeps only in-frame clonotypes and omits some of them. The repertoire holds some 62,000 clones, 70% to 85% seen once, with roughly 0.4% in the top ten. The V gene is TRBV28, the J gene TRBJ1-2; D is uncertain. The clonotype originates from a human donor in good health. The sample consisted of memory CD4+ T cells sorted from blood. CDR3 sequence reads: CASSFGSYGYTF. In DNA, the CDR3 is TGTGCCAGCAGTTTTGGCAGCTATGGCTACACCTTC.